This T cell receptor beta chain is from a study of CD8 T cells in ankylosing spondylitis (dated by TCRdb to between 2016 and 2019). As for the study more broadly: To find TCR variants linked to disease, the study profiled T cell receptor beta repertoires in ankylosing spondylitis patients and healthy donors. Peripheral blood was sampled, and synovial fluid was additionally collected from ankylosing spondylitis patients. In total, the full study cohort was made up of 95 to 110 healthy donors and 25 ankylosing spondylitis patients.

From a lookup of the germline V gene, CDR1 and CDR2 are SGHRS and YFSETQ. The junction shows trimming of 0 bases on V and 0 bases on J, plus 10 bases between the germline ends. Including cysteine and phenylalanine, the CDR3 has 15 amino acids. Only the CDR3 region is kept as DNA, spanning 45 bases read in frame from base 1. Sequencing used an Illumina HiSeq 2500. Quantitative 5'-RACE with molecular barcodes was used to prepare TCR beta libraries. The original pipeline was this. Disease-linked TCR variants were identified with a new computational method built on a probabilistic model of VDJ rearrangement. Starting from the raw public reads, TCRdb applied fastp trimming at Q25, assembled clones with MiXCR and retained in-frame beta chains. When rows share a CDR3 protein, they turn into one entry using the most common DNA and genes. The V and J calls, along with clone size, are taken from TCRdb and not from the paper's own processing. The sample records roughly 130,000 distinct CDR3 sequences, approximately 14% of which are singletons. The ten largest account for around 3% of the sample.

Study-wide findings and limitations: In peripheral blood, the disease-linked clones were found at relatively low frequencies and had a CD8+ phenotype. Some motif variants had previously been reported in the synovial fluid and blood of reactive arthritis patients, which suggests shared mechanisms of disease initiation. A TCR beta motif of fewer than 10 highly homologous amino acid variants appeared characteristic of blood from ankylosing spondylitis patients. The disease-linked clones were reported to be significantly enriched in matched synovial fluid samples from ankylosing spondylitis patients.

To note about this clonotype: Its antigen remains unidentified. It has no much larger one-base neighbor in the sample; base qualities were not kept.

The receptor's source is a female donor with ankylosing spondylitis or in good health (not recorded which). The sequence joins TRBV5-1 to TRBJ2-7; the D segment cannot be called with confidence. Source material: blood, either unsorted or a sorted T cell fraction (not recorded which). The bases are TGCGCCAGCAGCTTGGGTGGCAGCGACTCCTACGAGCAGTACTTC. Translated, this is CASSLGGSDSYEQYF.